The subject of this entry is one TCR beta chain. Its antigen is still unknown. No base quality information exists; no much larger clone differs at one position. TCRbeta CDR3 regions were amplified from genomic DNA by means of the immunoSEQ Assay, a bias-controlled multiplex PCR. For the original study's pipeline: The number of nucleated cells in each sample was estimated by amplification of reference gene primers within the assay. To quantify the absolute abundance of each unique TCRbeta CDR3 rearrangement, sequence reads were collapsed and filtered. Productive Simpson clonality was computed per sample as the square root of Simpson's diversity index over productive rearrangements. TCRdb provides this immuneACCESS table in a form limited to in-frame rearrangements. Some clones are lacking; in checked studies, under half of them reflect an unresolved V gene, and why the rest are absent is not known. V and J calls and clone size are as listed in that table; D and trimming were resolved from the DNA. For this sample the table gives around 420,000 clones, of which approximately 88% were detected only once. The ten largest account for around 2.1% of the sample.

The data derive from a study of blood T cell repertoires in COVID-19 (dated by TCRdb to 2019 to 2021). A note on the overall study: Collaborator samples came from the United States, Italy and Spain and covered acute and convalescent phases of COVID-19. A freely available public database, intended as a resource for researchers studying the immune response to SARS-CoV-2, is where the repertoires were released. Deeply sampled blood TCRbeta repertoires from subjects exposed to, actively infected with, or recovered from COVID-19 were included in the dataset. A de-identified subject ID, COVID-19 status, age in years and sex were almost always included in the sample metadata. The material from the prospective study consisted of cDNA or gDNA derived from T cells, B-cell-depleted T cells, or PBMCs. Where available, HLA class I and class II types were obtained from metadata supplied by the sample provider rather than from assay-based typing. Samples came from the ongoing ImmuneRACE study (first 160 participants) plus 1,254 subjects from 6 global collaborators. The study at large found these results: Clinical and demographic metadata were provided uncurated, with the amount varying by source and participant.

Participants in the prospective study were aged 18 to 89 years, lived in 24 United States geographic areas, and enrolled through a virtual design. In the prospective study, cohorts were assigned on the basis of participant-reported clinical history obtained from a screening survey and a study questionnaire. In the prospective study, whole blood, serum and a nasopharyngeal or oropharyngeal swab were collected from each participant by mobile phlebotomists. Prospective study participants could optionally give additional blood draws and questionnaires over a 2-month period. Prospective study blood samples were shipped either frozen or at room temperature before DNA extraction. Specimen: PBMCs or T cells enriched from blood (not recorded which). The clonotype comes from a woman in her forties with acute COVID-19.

Read as DNA, the sequence is TGTGCCAGTAGTGCAGACTACAATGAGCAGTTCTTC. This sequence encodes CASSADYNEQFF. This chain joins TRBV19 to TRBJ2-1; the D segment cannot be called with confidence. Per the germline V gene (reference sequence), LNHDA is the CDR1 and SQIVND is the CDR2. From the cysteine through the phenylalanine, the CDR3 covers 12 amino acids. Only the CDR3 portion is preserved as DNA: 36 bases, with reading frame beginning at the first base. The junction shows trimming of 5 bases on V and 3 bases on J, plus 5 bases between the germline ends. The reference TRBV19 and TRBJ2-1 proteins fill in what lies around the CDR3, so the full variable domain reads DGGITQSPKYLFRKEGQNVTLSCEQNLNHDAMYWYRQDPGQGLRLIYYSQIVNDFQKGDIAEGYSVSREKKESFPLTVTSAQKNPTAFYLCASSADYNEQFFGPGTRLTVL.